The next 14 T cell receptor beta chains were all read from a single sample in a study of blood T cell repertoires in COVID-19. Only in-frame clones appear in the TCRdb table, and some are missing; sequencing was by immunoSEQ multiplex PCR. Found here are about 240,000 clones, approximately 83% of them singletons; the top ten hold about 3.5%. Sequenced material: PBMCs or T cells enriched from blood (not recorded which). The receptors here all came from a woman between 40 and 50 years old with acute COVID-19.

The genes are TRBV6-4 and TRBJ2-1, with TRBD2 matching over 8 bases. The CDR3 has 18 amino acids. Germline V gene lookup returns CDR1 MRHNA and CDR2 SNTAGT. After removal of 0 bases from V and 4 bases from J, the junction contained 11 bases not matched to a gene. CDR3 in amino acids: CASSDSIGISGDYNEQFF. Here the CDR3 DNA reads TGTGCCAGCAGTGACTCGATAGGGATTAGCGGGGATTACAATGAGCAGTTCTTC.

The genes are TRBV4-1 and TRBJ2-1; TRBD2 aligns across 11 bases. Germline values: CDR1 MGHRA, CDR2 YSYEKL. CDR3 length equals 16 residues. V shed 2 bases, J shed 3 bases, and the junction held 3 bases outside the gene matches. This CDR3 is CASSQSTSGNYNEQFF. The CDR3 nucleotides are TGCGCCAGCAGCCAATCGACTAGCGGGAACTACAATGAGCAGTTCTTC.

The chain uses TRBV11-3 and TRBJ1-1, with 9 bases fitting TRBD1. The CDR3 consists of 14 residues. V was clipped by 7 bases and J by 3 bases; unmatched bases: 6. CDR1 is SGHNT and CDR2 is YENEEA in the germline V gene. The CDR3 region is CASTTGGSYTEAFF. The CDR3 bases are TGTGCCAGCACCACAGGGGGCTCATACACTGAAGCTTTCTTT.

The rearrangement uses TRBV6-1 and TRBJ2-1; TRBD2 agrees at 10 bases. Losses at the gene ends were 3 bases for V and 5 bases for J; bases not matched to a gene: 7. Germline V CDR1 and CDR2: MNHNS, SASEGT. This CDR3 is built from 16 residues. The CDR3: CASSEGLAWGHNEQFF. CDR3 nucleotide sequence: TGTGCCAGCAGTGAGGGACTAGCGTGGGGACACAATGAGCAGTTCTTC.

The rearrangement joins TRBV6-6 to TRBJ1-2; 8 nucleotides align to TRBD1. J gave up 2 bases and V 6 bases, and 8 bases lay outside the gene matches. The CDR3 totals 15 residues. CDR1 and CDR2 from the germline V gene are MNHNY and SVGAGI (reference sequence). The CDR3 region has the DNA TGTGCCAGCAGGGGGGGGAGGACAGGGAACTATGGCTACACCTTC. The encoded protein is CASRGGRTGNYGYTF.

CDR3 nucleotides: TGTGCCAGCAGTTACGGGACTAGCGGGATCTACGAGCAGTACTTC. Its protein is CASSYGTSGIYEQYF. The chain couples TRBV6-5 to TRBJ2-7, with TRBD2 matching 13 bases. J was trimmed by 3 bases and V by 2 bases; bases with no gene match: 1. The CDR3 consists of 15 residues. Germline V gene lookup returns CDR1 MNHEY and CDR2 SVGAGI.

This clone appeared a few times. V usage is TRBV5-6 and J usage is TRBJ2-2, with 7 bases fitting TRBD2. There are 16 residues in the CDR3. Germline values: CDR1 SGHDT, CDR2 YYEEEE. The junction had 6 bases not matched to a gene; V was cut back by 0 bases and J by 4 bases. CDR3: CASSLGLAEITGELFF. CDR3 in DNA: TGTGCCAGCAGCTTGGGGCTAGCGGAGATCACCGGGGAGCTGTTTTTT.

The chain recombines TRBV2 with TRBJ2-2, with 9 positions matching TRBD1. CDR1 and CDR2 from the germline V gene are SNHLY and FYNNEI. Losses at the gene ends were 5 bases for V and 6 bases for J; bases not matched to a gene: 16. CDR3 length: 18 amino acids. CDR3 amino acids: CASSNPGQGPSVAGELFF. CDR3 bases: TGTGCCAGCAGTAACCCGGGACAGGGCCCTAGCGTTGCCGGGGAGCTGTTTTTT. The full variable domain, completed using reference TRBV2 and TRBJ2-2, is EPEVTQTPSHQVTQMGQEVILRCVPISNHLYFYWYRQILGQKVEFLVSFYNNEISEKSEIFDDQFSVERPDGSNFTLKIRSTKLEDSAMYFCASSNPGQGPSVAGELFFGEGSRLTVL.

The rearrangement links TRBV6-4 to TRBJ1-2, with 7 bases matching TRBD1. This CDR3 has 15 amino acids. Trimming cost V 6 bases and J 0 bases; bases outside gene matches: 7. In germline, CDR1 is MRHNA, CDR2 SNTAGT. The CDR3 coding sequence is TGTGCCAGCAGCGAAGGACAGGCCACTAACTATGGCTACACCTTC. Translation: CASSEGQATNYGYTF.

Only one count was recorded for this clone. The V and J genes are TRBV11-2 and TRBJ2-3, with 9 bases identical to TRBD2. The CDR3 spans 16 residues. Unmatched junction bases numbered 11, after V lost 5 bases and J lost 5 bases. Germline V gene data show CDR1 as SGHAT and CDR2 as FQNNGV. The CDR3 coding sequence is TGTGCCAGCAGCAAAGTTAGCGGGAGTGGGGTAGATACGCAGTATTTT. Protein: CASSKVSGSGVDTQYF. The full variable domain, completed using reference TRBV11-2 and TRBJ2-3, is EAGVAQSPRYKIIEKRQSVAFWCNPISGHATLYWYQQILGQGPKLLIQFQNNGVVDDSQLPKDRFSAERLKGVDSTLKIQPAKLEDSAVYLCASSKVSGSGVDTQYFGPGTRLTVL.

Written as DNA, the CDR3 is TGTGCCAGCAGCGTAGCGGCGGGAGGGTCCTACAATGAGCAGTTCTTC. This encodes CASSVAAGGSYNEQFF. The V and J genes are TRBV9 and TRBJ2-1; 9 positions agree with TRBD2. CDR3 size: 16 residues. The V gene's germline CDR1 is SGDLS and CDR2 YYNGEE. V lost 0 bases and J lost 1; bases outside the gene matches: 2.

The V gene is TRBV5-5, the J gene TRBJ2-1; 10 nucleotides align to TRBD2. Germline CDR1 SGHKS, CDR2 YYEKEE (reference sequence). The CDR3 runs to 16 residues. Trimming at V came to 0 bases and at J to 9 bases, leaving 9 bases not matched to a gene. The CDR3: CASSLAASGSGAEQFF. In DNA, the CDR3 is TGTGCCAGCAGCTTGGCGGCTAGCGGGAGTGGGGCTGAGCAGTTCTTC.

This clone came up once. The chain recombines TRBV5-6 with TRBJ2-5, with 10 nucleotides matching TRBD2. The germline gives CDR1 SGHDT, CDR2 YYEEEE. CDR3 length: 16 residues. Trimming took 0 bases from V and 5 from J; bases not matched to a gene: 7. CDR3 residues: CASSLVASGGGETQYF. The CDR3 DNA follows: TGTGCCAGCAGCTTGGTGGCTAGCGGGGGTGGTGAGACCCAGTACTTC. Based on the CDR3 plus reference TRBV5-6 and TRBJ2-5, the full variable domain is DAGVTQSPTHLIKTRGQQVTLRCSPKSGHDTVSWYQQALGQGPQFIFQYYEEEERQRGNFPDRFSGHQFPNYSSELNVNALLLGDSALYLCASSLVASGGGETQYFGPGTRLLVL.

This sequence joins TRBV14 and TRBJ2-7, with D perhaps matching TRBD2 (6 bases). Between the trimmed V and J ends, which lost 1 base and 4 bases, there was a span of 14 bases. CDR1 is SGHDN, CDR2 FVKESK, per germline. The CDR3 consists of 15 residues. This CDR3 reads CASSQAVGSLYEQYF. DNA for the CDR3: TGTGCCAGCAGCCAAGCTGTCGGGAGTTTATACGAGCAGTACTTC.